The subject of this entry is one T cell receptor (beta chain). What it binds is unknown. The J segment lost 7 bases and the V segment lost 5 bases, leaving 7 bases of the junction unmatched. CDR1 is SGHTA, CDR2 FQGTGA, per germline. The CDR3 is made up of 16 amino acids. The data stem from a study of cytomegalovirus exposure and HLA in healthy donors. Study as a whole: Genotyping of 300 to 450 donors showed that around 81% belonged to the Caucasian-associated ancestry cluster. Study-level findings and limits: Sequencing likely caused a cluster of highly shared sequence variants. A later analysis linked a missense variant in DCLRE1C to the trimming of TCR beta V and J genes.

13 Jbeta primers and 60 Vbeta primers were used for the PCR. Assay: immunoSEQ multiplex PCR; the TCRdb copy retains only in-frame clones and omits some. The sample shows some 150,000 clones, about three quarters of them seen only once. The TCR sequence derives from a man aged 35 to 55 in good health and CMV-seropositive. The V gene is TRBV7-3, the J gene TRBJ2-1, with 14 positions matching TRBD2. Sequenced material: PBMCs. The CDR3 DNA follows: TGTGCCAGCAGCCCGAGACTAGCGGGAGGGGGGAATGAGCAGTTCTTC. This translates into CASSPRLAGGGNEQFF.